This passage covers 10 T cell receptor beta chains from one sample sequenced in a study of T-cell memory formation after mild COVID-19. TCRdb called the 5' RACE reads again in MiXCR, with one record for every CDR3 protein. The sample gives about 250,000 distinct CDR3 sequences, less than 20% of which show up once; less than 2.5% is in the top ten. Sequencing input: PBMCs or a T cell subset sorted from them (not recorded which). The receptors originated from an adult woman who had mild COVID-19 (a few samples of this study predate the infection). Cell type and time point are not known.

This clonotype was counted between two and nine times. CDR3 nucleotide sequence: TGTGCCAGCAGTTTCTTAGGAGTGAACACTGAAGCTTTCTTT. Amino acids: CASSFLGVNTEAFF. The V gene is TRBV12-3 or TRBV12-4, the J gene TRBJ1-1, with unresolved D. The ends were cut back, 3 bases at V and 0 bases at J, with 8 bases in the middle. The CDR3 spans 14 residues.

This clonotype was counted many times. The V call is TRBV24-1, the J call TRBJ2-2; D gene unclear. Per the germline V gene, CDR1 is KGHDR and CDR2 is SFDVKD. CDR3 size: 12 residues. V gave up 4 bases and J gave up 6 bases, with 5 bases separating them. The CDR3 reads CATSDFPGELFF. The CDR3 DNA reads TGTGCCACCAGTGACTTCCCCGGGGAGCTGTTTTTT.

This chain connects TRBV12-3 or TRBV12-4 to TRBJ2-2; D remains unclear. The CDR3 contains 13 residues. Trimming removed 6 bases from V and 5 bases from J, with 10 bases in between. CDR3: CASSSRATGELFF. CDR3 sequence (DNA): TGTGCCAGCAGCTCCCGTGCGACCGGGGAGCTGTTTTTT.

This clonotype was counted between two and nine times. This sequence joins TRBV20-1 and TRBJ2-3, with TRBD2 identical over 7 bases. V shed 2 bases and J 3 bases; nucleotides not matched to a gene: 2. The CDR3 sequence is 13 residues long. Germline CDR1 reads DFQATT; CDR2 reads SNEGSKA (reference sequence). Here the CDR3 DNA reads TGCAGTGCTAGACGGGGGGTGACAGATACGCAGTATTTT. Translated: CSARRGVTDTQYF.

A few counts support this clonotype. This rearrangement joins TRBV18 to TRBJ1-1; 7 positions match TRBD1. The CDR3 spans 14 residues. The ends lost 2 bases at V and 0 bases at J; junction bases unmatched: 0. Germline values: CDR1 KGHSH, CDR2 LQKENI. The CDR3 is CASSPGQVNTEAFF. As DNA, the CDR3 is TGTGCCAGCTCACCAGGACAGGTGAACACTGAAGCTTTCTTT.

The rearrangement uses TRBV6-2 or TRBV6-3 and TRBJ2-1; no definite D call. This CDR3 region has 17 residues. Trimming took off 2 bases at V and 8 bases at J, with 22 bases between the two ends. The germline CDR1 and CDR2 sequences are MNHEY and SVGEGT. The CDR3 DNA is TGTGCCAGCAGTTACCCCGAAGAACCCCATTCGTTTGATGAGCAGTTCTTC. As protein: CASSYPEEPHSFDEQFF.

This clonotype has more than one count but fewer than ten. The chain's CDR3 is CASSLAPGDTDTQYF. The CDR3 DNA reads as TGCGCCAGCAGCTTGGCCCCAGGGGACACAGATACGCAGTATTTT. This sequence joins TRBV5-1 and TRBJ2-3; tentatively, D is TRBD1 (6 bases). Trimming pared 0 bases from V and 2 bases from J, leaving 10 bases between. This CDR3 is 15 amino acids long. The V gene's germline CDR1 is SGHRS and CDR2 YFSETQ.

The chain has TRBV7-6 and TRBJ1-5; no definite D call. Trimming left V 1 base short and J 3 bases short, with 10 bases between. Germline CDR1 is SGHVS and CDR2 is FNYEAQ. The CDR3 totals 15 residues. The CDR3 DNA follows: TGTGCCAGCAGCTTAGGGCCCAGCGACAATCAGCCCCAGCATTTT. This encodes CASSLGPSDNQPQHF.

The chain joins TRBV30 to TRBJ1-4; no reliable D call. This CDR3 is built from 15 residues. CDR1 and CDR2 from the germline V gene are GTSNPN and SVGIG (reference sequence). Between the trimmed V and J ends, which lost 0 bases and 8 bases, there was a span of 16 bases. The DNA of the CDR3 is TGTGCCTGGAGTGTCCTCCGGGGATCGGACGAAAAACTGTTTTTT. It yields the protein CAWSVLRGSDEKLFF.

The chain employs TRBV10-3 and TRBJ2-7, with D maybe TRBD1 (5 bases). Trimming took off 4 bases at V and 2 bases at J, with 6 bases between the two ends. CDR1 is ENHRY, CDR2 SYGVKD, per germline. This CDR3 comprises 12 residues. DNA of the CDR3: TGTGCCATCAGTGGACAGACCTACGAGCAGTACTTC. Protein: CAISGQTYEQYF.